Listed here are 8 T cell receptor beta chains from one sample, sequenced in a study of T cell responses to AZD1222 COVID-19 vaccine. Sequenced by immunoSEQ multiplex PCR; TCRdb stores in-frame clones only, minus some. The sample yields fewer than 200,000 clones, 90% to 95% seen once. The sample here was peripheral blood, taken 28 days after the second dose of the MenACWY control vaccine. These receptor sequences come from an adult who received the MenACWY meningococcal vaccine as a control.

The genes are TRBV4-2 and TRBJ1-4; no clear D. V was shortened by 1 base and J by 7 bases, with 13 bases between the two germline ends. This CDR3 region has 15 residues. The V gene's germline CDR1 is LGHNA and CDR2 YNFKEQ. The CDR3 is CASSQVIQAFEKLFF. In nucleotides, the CDR3 is TGTGCCAGCAGCCAAGTAATTCAGGCGTTTGAAAAACTGTTTTTT.

V and J are TRBV5-1 and TRBJ1-4; 7 nucleotides line up with TRBD1. Trimming cost V 4 bases and J 5 bases; bases outside gene matches: 8. Looked up from germline, CDR1 is SGHRS and CDR2 is YFSETQ. CDR3 length: 15 amino acids. The CDR3 DNA follows: TGCGCCAGCAGCCCGGGGACAGTGCCGAATGAAAAACTGTTTTTT. This codes for CASSPGTVPNEKLFF.

J is TRBJ2-1 and V is TRBV25-1, with 10 bases matching TRBD1. CDR1 MGHDK and CDR2 SYGVNS come from the germline V gene. The CDR3 spans 16 residues. V lost 0 bases and J lost 5; bases outside the gene matches: 4. CDR3 coding DNA: TGTGCCAGCAGTGAATATCGACAGGGGGCTCACAATGAGCAGTTCTTC. Amino acids: CASSEYRQGAHNEQFF.

V gene TRBV28 combines with J gene TRBJ2-7; D is uncertain. The V gene lost 3 bases and the J gene lost 6 bases, with 9 bases spanning the gap. Germline loops: CDR1 MDHEN, CDR2 SYDVKM. The CDR3 contains 12 residues. In DNA, the CDR3 is TGTGCCAGCAGTTTTCGGATGGGCGAGCAGTACTTC. Translated, it gives CASSFRMGEQYF. Complete variable domain (other parts from reference TRBV28 and TRBJ2-7): DVKVTQSSRYLVKRTGEKVFLECVQDMDHENMFWYRQDPGLGLRLIYFSYDVKMKEKGDIPEGYSVSREKKERFSLILESASTNQTSMYLCASSFRMGEQYFGPGTRLTVT.

CDR3: CSVGRQVGGAFF. For the CDR3, the DNA is TGCAGCGTCGGCAGACAGGTTGGGGGAGCTTTCTTT. The rearrangement links TRBV29-1 to TRBJ1-1; tentatively, D is TRBD1 (6 bases). Germline assignment: CDR1 SQVTM and CDR2 ANQGSEA. This CDR3 has 12 residues. The ends were cut back, 6 bases at V and 10 bases at J, with 18 bases in the middle.

This chain connects TRBV14 to TRBJ2-1; D may be TRBD1 (7 bases). There are 16 residues in the CDR3. Germline V CDR1 and CDR2: SGHDN, FVKESK. The V end lost 2 bases, the J end lost 5 bases, and 16 bases lay between the germline ends. This chain's CDR3 is CASSQSPGRGDNEQFF. The CDR3, as DNA: TGTGCCAGCAGCCAAAGTCCGGGCAGGGGGGACAATGAGCAGTTCTTC.

This chain connects TRBV3-1 (or the pseudogene TRBV3-2) to TRBJ2-3; unclear D gene. V was shortened by 1 base and J by 0 bases, with 8 bases between the two germline ends. The germline V gene encodes CDR1 LGHDT and CDR2 YNNKEL (reference sequence). The CDR3 is 15 residues long. The CDR3 coding sequence is TGTGCCAGCAGCCAAGGTCCGGGTAGCACAGATACGCAGTATTTT. Protein sequence: CASSQGPGSTDTQYF.

The rearrangement joins TRBV27 to TRBJ1-2; possibly TRBD1 for D (5 bases). Between the trimmed V and J ends, which lost 5 bases and 1 base, there was a span of 14 bases. Germline CDR1 MNHEY, CDR2 SMNVEV (reference sequence). The CDR3 length is 15 residues. The CDR3, as DNA: TGTGCCAGCAGTGACGGGACGGGAGGTAACTATGGCTACACCTTC. Translating it yields CASSDGTGGNYGYTF.